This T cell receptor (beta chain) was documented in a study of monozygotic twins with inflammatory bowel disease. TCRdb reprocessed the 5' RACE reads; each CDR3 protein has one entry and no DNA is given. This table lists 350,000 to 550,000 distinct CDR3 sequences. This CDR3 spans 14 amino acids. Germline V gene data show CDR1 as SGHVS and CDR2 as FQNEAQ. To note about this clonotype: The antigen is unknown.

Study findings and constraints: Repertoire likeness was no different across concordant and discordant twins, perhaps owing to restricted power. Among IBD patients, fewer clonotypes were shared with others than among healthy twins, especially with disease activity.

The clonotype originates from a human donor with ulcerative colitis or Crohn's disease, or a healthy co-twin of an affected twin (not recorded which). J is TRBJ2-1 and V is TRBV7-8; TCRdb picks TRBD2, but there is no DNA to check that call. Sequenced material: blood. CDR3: CASSLAGLHNEQFF.